This is a list of T cell receptor beta chains from one sample in a study of OX40 agonist ivuxolimab in advanced cancers. The method was immunoSEQ multiplex PCR; TCRdb's version includes in-frame clones alone and lacks a portion of them. The sample has tens of thousands of clones; around 94% are singletons. The specimen was CD4+ or CD8+ T cells sorted from blood, collected in a trial of the OX40 agonist ivuxolimab. The receptors here all came from an adult with an advanced solid tumor such as melanoma, head and neck, liver or kidney cancer. CDR3s include the opening cysteine and the closing phenylalanine or tryptophan. Fields, in order: V gene, D gene, J gene, CDR3 protein, CDR3 DNA. A D gene is named only where the DNA matches it firmly.

TRBV18,NA,TRBJ2-1,CASSSGIGSYNEQFF,TGTGCCAGCTCCTCAGGCATTGGATCCTACAATGAGCAGTTCTTC
TRBV27,NA,TRBJ2-1,CASSNGVYLDEQFF,TGTGCCAGCAGTAACGGGGTGTATCTGGATGAGCAGTTCTTC
TRBV28,NA,TRBJ2-7,CASSFGPGPLSGSYEQYF,TGTGCCAGCAGTTTCGGCCCCGGCCCCCTTAGCGGCTCCTACGAGCAGTACTTC
TRBV6-5,TRBD1,TRBJ2-7,CASSSGTGDYEQYF,TGTGCCAGCAGTTCCGGGACAGGGGACTACGAGCAGTACTTC
TRBV28,NA,TRBJ2-5,CASGTGIKRDF,TGTGCCAGCGGTACGGGTATAAAGAGGGACTTC
TRBV15,TRBD2,TRBJ2-3,CATSRTSGRGGDTQYF,TGTGCCACCAGCCGGACTAGCGGGCGGGGAGGAGATACGCAGTATTTT
TRBV5-1,TRBD2,TRBJ2-7,CASTLEPHLAGLYEQYF,TGCGCCAGCACCTTGGAACCCCATCTAGCGGGCCTCTACGAGCAGTACTTC
TRBV19,NA,TRBJ1-1,CASSIPGAEAFF,TGTGCCAGTAGTATACCAGGGGCCGAAGCTTTCTTT
TRBV29-1,TRBD2,TRBJ2-5,CSVETGTSGIEGWTQYF,TGCAGCGTGGAAACCGGGACTAGCGGGATAGAGGGCTGGACCCAGTACTTC
TRBV6-1,TRBD2,TRBJ2-1,CASSESLYVIAGADDEQFF,TGTGCCAGCAGTGAATCCTTGTACGTGATAGCGGGAGCTGACGATGAGCAGTTCTTC